Shown below are 14 T cell receptor beta chains from a single sample sequenced in a study of shared clonotypes between healthy human individuals. Produced via immunoSEQ multiplex PCR; TCRdb's table is partial and in-frame only. Among approximately 1.5 million clones listed, nearly 99% were seen once. Sequenced sample: naive CD4+ T cells sorted from blood. Subset defined: CD45RA+ positively selected. The receptor source for this set is a man aged 25 to 45 in good health.

V gene TRBV15 combines with J gene TRBJ2-7; no definite D call. This CDR3 contains 14 residues. V was pared by 1 base and J by 3 bases, with 10 bases between. Germline V lookup: CDR1 LNHNV, CDR2 YYDKDF (reference sequence). The CDR3 DNA is TGTGCCACCAGCAGAGTAGCCGCCAACTACGAGCAGTACTTC. Its translation: CATSRVAANYEQYF.

This clone appeared once. This chain uses TRBV2 with TRBJ1-5; D is unresolved. CDR1 is SNHLY and CDR2 is FYNNEI in the germline V gene. This CDR3 region has 13 residues. Trimming took off 3 bases at V and 6 bases at J, with 9 bases between the two ends. The CDR3 is CASSDVVSQPQHF. CDR3 coding DNA: TGTGCCAGCAGTGATGTGGTCTCTCAGCCCCAGCATTTT.

The V and J genes are TRBV5-1 and TRBJ2-3; no definite D call. This CDR3 has 15 amino acids. V was trimmed by 0 bases and J by 1 base, leaving 9 bases between them. Germline assignment: CDR1 SGHRS and CDR2 YFSETQ. The CDR3 nucleotides are TGCGCCAGCAGCTTGGGCTCGGTGGGCACAGATACGCAGTATTTT. It is translated as CASSLGSVGTDTQYF.

The rearrangement joins TRBV28 to TRBJ2-1; 12 bases are a match to TRBD2. CDR3 length: 15 residues. CDR1 and CDR2 from the germline V gene are MDHEN and SYDVKM. The V gene end was trimmed by 5 bases and the J gene end by 9 bases; junction bases not matched to a gene: 8. The CDR3 sequence: CASSTLAGGMCEQFF. The CDR3 DNA sequence: TGTGCCAGCAGTACTCTAGCGGGAGGGATGTGTGAGCAGTTCTTC.

The chain carries TRBV10-2 and TRBJ1-5; no clear D. V was cut by 5 bases and J by 4 bases, with 12 bases left in between. The CDR3 has 14 amino acids. The germline CDR1 and CDR2 sequences are WSHSY and SAAADI. The CDR3 spells CASSSAGRNQPQHF. CDR3 sequence (DNA): TGCGCCAGCAGTTCGGCGGGGAGGAATCAGCCCCAGCATTTT.

The gene calls are TRBV11-2 and TRBJ2-1; TRBD2 matches at 12 bases. J lost 4 bases, V lost 3 bases, and 10 bases had no gene match. This CDR3 contains 18 residues. Germline values: CDR1 SGHAT, CDR2 FQNNGV. CDR3 DNA sequence: TGTGCCAGCAGCTTGGGACTAGCGGGCCCTCCGAGATACAATGAGCAGTTCTTC. Protein: CASSLGLAGPPRYNEQFF.

The chain employs TRBV30 and TRBJ1-3; no definite D call. The V end lost 7 bases, the J end lost 10 bases, and 20 bases lay between the germline ends. The CDR3 extends over 13 amino acids. The germline CDR1 and CDR2 sequences are GTSNPN and SVGIG (reference sequence). CDR3 in amino acids: CAFRFWELATIYF. As DNA, the CDR3 is TGTGCCTTCCGATTCTGGGAGCTCGCTACCATATATTTT.

V is TRBV4-2 and J is TRBJ1-5; D is possibly TRBD1 (6 bases). This CDR3 spans 16 amino acids. V shed 0 bases and J shed 3 bases, with 12 bases lying between them. Germline lookup yields CDR1 LGHNA and CDR2 YNFKEQ. CDR3 coding DNA: TGTGCCAGCAGCCAAGATAGAAGACAGGACAATCAGCCCCAGCATTTT. It yields the protein CASSQDRRQDNQPQHF.

The gene calls are TRBV7-9 and TRBJ2-7; D is unclear. The V and J ends lost 3 bases and 5 bases respectively, with 14 bases between them. Germline CDR1 SEHNR, CDR2 FQNEAQ (reference sequence). The CDR3 spans 14 residues. DNA for the CDR3: TGTGCCAGCAGCTTGGATGGGCGCTTGGACGAGCAGTACTTC. It encodes CASSLDGRLDEQYF.

V and J are TRBV4-2 and TRBJ2-1; no firm D call. The V and J ends lost 0 bases and 5 bases respectively, with 17 bases between them. CDR1 is LGHNA and CDR2 is YNFKEQ in the germline V gene. The CDR3 extends over 17 amino acids. CDR3 sequence reads: CASSQEFGPPSNNEQFF. The CDR3 DNA sequence: TGTGCCAGCAGCCAAGAATTCGGGCCCCCAAGCAACAATGAGCAGTTCTTC.

This chain uses TRBV11-3 with TRBJ1-5; possible D gene TRBD1, 6 bases. This CDR3 has 16 amino acids. V lost 5 bases, J lost 2 bases, and 16 bases lay in between. The germline CDR1 and CDR2 sequences are SGHNT and YENEEA. Here the CDR3 reads CASSRQQGTRNQPQHF. DNA for the CDR3: TGTGCCAGCAGCCGCCAACAGGGCACGCGCAATCAGCCCCAGCATTTT. The full variable domain, in which reference TRBV11-3 and TRBJ1-5 provide the parts outside the CDR3, is EAGVVQSPRYKIIEKKQPVAFWCNPISGHNTLYWYLQNLGQGPELLIRYENEEAVDDSQLPKDRFSAERLKGVDSTLKIQPAELGDSAVYLCASSRQQGTRNQPQHFGDGTRLSIL.

This rearrangement joins TRBV5-1 to TRBJ1-1; 8 nucleotides line up with TRBD1. CDR3 length equals 17 residues. From germline, CDR1 is SGHRS and CDR2 YFSETQ. V was pared by 4 bases and J by 2 bases, with 13 bases of the junction left unmatched. The CDR3 coding sequence is TGCGCCAGCAGCGCCCGAGGACAGGGAGGGATTAACACTGAAGCTTTCTTT. Residues: CASSARGQGGINTEAFF.

The chain recombines TRBV7-2 with TRBJ2-5; D is uncertain. The CDR3 length is 14 residues. V was pared by 3 bases and J by 3 bases, with 11 bases between. The germline V gene encodes CDR1 SGHTA and CDR2 FQGNSA. The CDR3, as DNA: TGTGCCAGCAGCTTTCAACCGGGTGAAGAGACCCAGTACTTC. Protein sequence: CASSFQPGEETQYF.

The chain combines TRBV14 with TRBJ2-1; 9 bases are shared with TRBD2. V lost 4 bases, J lost 2 bases, and 6 bases stayed unmatched. The CDR3 extends over 16 amino acids. Germline values: CDR1 SGHDN, CDR2 FVKESK. This CDR3 reads CASSRRVAGAYNEQFF. The CDR3, as DNA: TGTGCCAGCAGCCGGCGGGTAGCGGGAGCCTACAATGAGCAGTTCTTC.